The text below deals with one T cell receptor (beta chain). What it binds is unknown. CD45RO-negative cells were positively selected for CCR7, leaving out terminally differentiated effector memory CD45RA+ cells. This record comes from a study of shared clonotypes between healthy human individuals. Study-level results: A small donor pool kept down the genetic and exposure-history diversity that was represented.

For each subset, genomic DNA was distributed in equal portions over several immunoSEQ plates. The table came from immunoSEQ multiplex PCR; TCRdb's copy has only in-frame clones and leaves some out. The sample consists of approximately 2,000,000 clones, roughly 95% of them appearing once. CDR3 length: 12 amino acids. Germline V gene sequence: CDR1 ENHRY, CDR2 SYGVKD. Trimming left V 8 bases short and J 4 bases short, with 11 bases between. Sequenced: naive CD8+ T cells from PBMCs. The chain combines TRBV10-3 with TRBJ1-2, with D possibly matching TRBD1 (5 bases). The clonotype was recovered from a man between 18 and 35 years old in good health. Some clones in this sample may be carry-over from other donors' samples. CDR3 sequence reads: CAIAGGVYGYTF. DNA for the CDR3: TGTGCCATCGCGGGGGGAGTCTATGGCTACACCTTC.